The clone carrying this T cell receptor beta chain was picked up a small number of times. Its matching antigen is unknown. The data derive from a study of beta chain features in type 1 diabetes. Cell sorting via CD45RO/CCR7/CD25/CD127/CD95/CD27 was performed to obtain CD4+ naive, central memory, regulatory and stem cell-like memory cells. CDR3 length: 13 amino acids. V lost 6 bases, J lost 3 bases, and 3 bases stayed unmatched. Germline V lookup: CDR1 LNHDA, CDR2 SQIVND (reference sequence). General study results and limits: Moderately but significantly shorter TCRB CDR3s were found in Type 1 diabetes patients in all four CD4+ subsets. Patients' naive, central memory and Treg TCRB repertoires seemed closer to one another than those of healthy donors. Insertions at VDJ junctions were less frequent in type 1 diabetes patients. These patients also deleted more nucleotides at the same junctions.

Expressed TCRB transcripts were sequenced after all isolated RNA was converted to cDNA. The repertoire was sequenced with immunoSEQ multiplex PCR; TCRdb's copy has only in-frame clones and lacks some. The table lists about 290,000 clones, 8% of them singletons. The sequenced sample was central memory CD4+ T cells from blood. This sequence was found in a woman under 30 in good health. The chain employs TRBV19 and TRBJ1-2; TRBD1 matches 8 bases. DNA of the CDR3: TGTGCCAGTAGAGTGGACAGGGACTATGGCTACACCTTC. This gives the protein CASRVDRDYGYTF.